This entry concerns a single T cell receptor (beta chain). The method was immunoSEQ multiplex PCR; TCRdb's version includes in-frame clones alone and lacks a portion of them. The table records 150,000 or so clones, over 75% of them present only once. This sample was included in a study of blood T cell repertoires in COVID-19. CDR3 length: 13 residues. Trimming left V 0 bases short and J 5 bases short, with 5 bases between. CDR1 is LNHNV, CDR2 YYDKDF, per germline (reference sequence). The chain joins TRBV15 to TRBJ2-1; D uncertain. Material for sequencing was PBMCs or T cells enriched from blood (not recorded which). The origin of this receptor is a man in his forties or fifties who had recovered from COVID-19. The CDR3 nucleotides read TGTGCCACCAGCAGAGACTTAAACAATGAGCAGTTCTTC. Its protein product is CATSRDLNNEQFF.